Following are 29 T cell receptor beta chains from one sample sequenced in a study of blood T cells in healthy people across ages. A second about 7 to 11 cycle PCR used barcoded and J-beta primers. TCRdb reanalysed the 5' RACE reads using MiXCR and keeps one entry per CDR3 protein. The data show fewer than 800,000 distinct CDR3 sequences, with 32% seen just once and 15% held by the top ten. The source material was blood. Receptors originate from a woman older than 75 in good health.

This clonotype appeared many times. The chain carries TRBV7-2 and TRBJ2-6; possible D gene TRBD1, 7 bases. V lost 3 bases and J 0 bases, leaving 12 bases between the germline ends. The CDR3 is 17 amino acids. The germline V gene encodes CDR1 SGHTA and CDR2 FQGNSA. The DNA of the CDR3 is TGTGCCAGCAGCTTCCAGGGGGGCTTCTCTGGGGCCAACGTCCTGACTTTC. It yields the protein CASSFQGGFSGANVLTF.

This clonotype was seen repeatedly, ten times or more. The chain has TRBV2 and TRBJ2-6, with a tentative D call TRBD1 (5 bases). Germline values: CDR1 SNHLY, CDR2 FYNNEI. The CDR3 has 18 residues. The germline V and J ends were trimmed by 6 bases and 0 bases, with 18 bases remaining between them. This CDR3 reads CASRETPGKNSGANVLTF. In nucleotides, the CDR3 is TGTGCCAGCAGGGAAACGCCAGGGAAAAACTCTGGGGCCAACGTCCTGACTTTC. The whole variable domain, remainder taken from reference TRBV2 and TRBJ2-6, is EPEVTQTPSHQVTQMGQEVILRCVPISNHLYFYWYRQILGQKVEFLVSFYNNEISEKSEIFDDQFSVERPDGSNFTLKIRSTKLEDSAMYFCASRETPGKNSGANVLTFGAGSRLTVL.

The chain employs TRBV27 and TRBJ2-7, with 11 bases matching TRBD1. The trim removed 6 bases at V and 3 bases at J, leaving 13 bases unmatched. Germline CDR1 and CDR2: MNHEY and SMNVEV (reference sequence). The CDR3 runs 17 residues. CDR3 nucleotide sequence: TGTGCCAGCAGCTACCTATTTCGGGGACAGGGGGTCTACGAGCAGTACTTC. Translating it yields CASSYLFRGQGVYEQYF.

DNA for the CDR3: TGTGCCAGCAGCGGAGGGGGACAGGGAGATGAAAAACTGTTTTTT. Encoded protein: CASSGGGQGDEKLFF. This chain connects TRBV28 to TRBJ1-4, with TRBD1 matching 9 bases. The CDR3 consists of 15 residues. CDR1 is MDHEN, CDR2 SYDVKM, per germline. The V gene end was trimmed by 6 bases and the J gene end by 6 bases; junction bases not matched to a gene: 8.

Remarks on this clonotype: This may be a read error: a much more frequent sequence differs by one nucleotide. This rearrangement joins TRBV2 to TRBJ2-7; D might be TRBD1 (6 bases). The CDR3 loop spans 14 amino acids. Looked up from germline, CDR1 is SNHLY and CDR2 is FYNNEI. Trimming took 9 bases from V and 7 from J, leaving 22 bases between them. For the CDR3, the DNA is TGTGCCAGAGCTCGGGACAACAAACTGGGTGAGCAGTACTTC. As protein: CARARDNKLGEQYF. Drawing the rest from reference TRBV2 and TRBJ2-7, the complete variable domain is EPEVTQTPSHQVTQMGQEVILRCVPISNHLYFYWYRQILGQKVEFLVSFYNNEISEKSEIFDDQFSVERPDGSNFTLKIRSTKLEDSAMYFCARARDNKLGEQYFGPGTRLTVT.

On this clonotype: Being one base from a much bigger clone, this may be a read error. The V and J genes are TRBV7-7 and TRBJ2-1; D is ambiguous. There are 16 residues in the CDR3. Germline-derived CDR1 and CDR2 are SSHAT and FNYEAQ (reference sequence). CDR3 amino acids: CVSSPQPLKRYNEQFF. The CDR3 coding sequence is TGTGTTAGCAGCCCGCAGCCCTTAAAGAGGTACAATGAGCAGTTCTTC. Using reference TRBV7-7 and TRBJ2-1 for the parts outside the CDR3, the full variable domain is GAGVSQSPRYKVTKRGQDVTLRCDPISSHATLYWYQQALGQGPEFLTYFNYEAQPDKSGLPSDRFSAERPEGSISTLTIQRTEQRDSAMYRCVSSPQPLKRYNEQFFGPGTRLTVL.

This clonotype has ten or more counts. V usage is TRBV29-1 and J usage is TRBJ2-4; 9 bases align to TRBD2. This CDR3 is built from 14 residues. In germline, CDR1 is SQVTM, CDR2 ANQGSEA. V dropped 4 bases and J dropped 9; count of bases not matched to a gene: 10. CDR3 region: CSVAEAGGPVIQYF. CDR3 nucleotide sequence: TGCAGCGTTGCAGAGGCGGGGGGGCCCGTCATTCAGTACTTC.

This clonotype was detected many times. The rearrangement joins TRBV3-1 to TRBJ2-1; 7 bases fit TRBD1. Per germline, CDR1 LGHDT and CDR2 YNNKEL (reference sequence). The CDR3 consists of 15 residues. The V gene end was trimmed by 0 bases and the J gene end by 3 bases; junction bases not matched to a gene: 2. As DNA, the CDR3 is TGTGCCAGCAGCCAAGAGCACAGGGGCTACAATGAGCAGTTCTTC. This codes for CASSQEHRGYNEQFF.

This clonotype appeared a few times. The genes are TRBV7-2 and TRBJ2-2; 9 nucleotides match TRBD2. Trimming removed 1 base from V and 6 bases from J; junction bases left unmatched: 9. The germline CDR1 and CDR2 sequences are SGHTA and FQGNSA. The CDR3 runs to 17 residues. Here the CDR3 reads CASSLEGLRGGSGELFF. CDR3 nucleotide sequence: TGTGCCAGCAGCTTAGAGGGTTTGCGGGGGGGCTCCGGGGAGCTGTTTTTT.

The V gene is TRBV20-1, the J gene TRBJ2-1; D is undetermined. CDR1 is DFQATT and CDR2 is SNEGSKA in the germline V gene (reference sequence). The CDR3 is 11 amino acids. V gave up 5 bases and J gave up 6 bases, with 8 bases separating them. The CDR3 region has the DNA TGCAGTGCTTGGTGGGGCAATGAGCAGTTCTTC. It yields the protein CSAWWGNEQFF.

As to this clonotype: At one boundary the junction diverges from the germline segment, which might be a read error. The CDR3 DNA sequence: TGTGCCAGCAGCGGAGTAGGACAGCTCCAAGGGACCCAGTACTTC. Its translation: CASSGVGQLQGTQYF. The rearrangement uses TRBV9 and TRBJ2-5; tentatively, D is TRBD1 (6 bases). The CDR3 has 15 amino acids. CDR1 and CDR2 from the germline V gene are SGDLS and YYNGEE.

This clonotype was counted at least ten times. The V call is TRBV18, the J call TRBJ2-3; D is unclear. The CDR3 extends over 13 amino acids. From germline, CDR1 is KGHSH and CDR2 LQKENI. The germline V and J ends were trimmed by 2 bases and 5 bases, with 8 bases remaining between them. CDR3 amino acids: CASSPTAKDTQYF. CDR3 DNA: TGTGCCAGCTCACCAACCGCCAAAGATACGCAGTATTTT.

This chain connects TRBV3-1 to TRBJ2-1, with 9 positions matching TRBD2. The CDR3 extends over 14 amino acids. CDR1 and CDR2 from the germline V gene are LGHDT and YNNKEL (reference sequence). The ends lost 3 bases at V and 5 bases at J; junction bases unmatched: 2. The DNA for the CDR3 is TGTGCCAGCAGCCACAGGACTAGCGACAATGAGCAGTTCTTC. Amino acids: CASSHRTSDNEQFF.

This clonotype has a count of ten or more. The chain employs TRBV7-6 and TRBJ1-5; 10 positions match TRBD1. CDR1 and CDR2 (germline): SGHVS, FNYEAQ. This CDR3 is built from 15 residues. J gave up 4 bases and V 5 bases, and 5 bases lay outside the gene matches. The CDR3 coding sequence is TGTGCCAGCAGCATCGGGACAGGGGAAAATCAGCCCCAGCATTTT. Amino acid sequence: CASSIGTGENQPQHF.

J is TRBJ1-2 and V is TRBV5-5; possible D gene TRBD1, 5 bases. V gave up 4 bases and J gave up 4 bases, with 23 bases separating them. This CDR3 is built from 17 residues. The germline CDR1 and CDR2 sequences are SGHKS and YYEKEE (reference sequence). DNA of the CDR3: TGTGCCAGCAGCCCCCGGGACGGAAAGACTGGGTTCTATGGCTACACCTTC. Residues: CASSPRDGKTGFYGYTF.

This clonotype was seen at least ten times. The chain joins TRBV7-3 to TRBJ1-1; the D is unclear. Trimming pared 5 bases from V and 1 base from J, leaving 8 bases between. Germline loops: CDR1 SGHTA, CDR2 FQGTGA. The CDR3 totals 13 residues. This CDR3 is CASSHGPNTEAFF. The CDR3 DNA reads TGTGCCAGCAGCCACGGCCCGAACACTGAAGCTTTCTTT.

V gene TRBV4-1 combines with J gene TRBJ1-2; D not resolved. V was trimmed by 5 bases and J by 8 bases, leaving 15 bases between them. Germline loops: CDR1 MGHRA, CDR2 YSYEKL. The CDR3 has 13 amino acids. CDR3 region: CASSLGVHSGYTF. In nucleotides, the CDR3 is TGCGCCAGCAGCTTGGGAGTCCACAGCGGCTACACCTTC.

This chain connects TRBV6-2 or TRBV6-3 to TRBJ2-7; maybe TRBD1 (5 bases). The CDR3 runs 17 residues. The V and J ends lost 0 bases and 1 base respectively, with 16 bases between them. Germline loops: CDR1 MNHEY, CDR2 SVGEGT. CDR3 nucleotide sequence: TGTGCCAGCAGTTACTCGCAATATCGACAGTATTCCTACGAGCAGTACTTC. Amino acids: CASSYSQYRQYSYEQYF.

This clonotype was recorded at least ten times. The CDR3, as DNA: TGTGCCAGCAGTTTTGGGACTAGCGGGGTCCACTCGAATGAGCAGTTCTTC. Translating gives CASSFGTSGVHSNEQFF. The genes are TRBV6-5 and TRBJ2-1, with 13 bases matching TRBD2. Germline V gene lookup returns CDR1 MNHEY and CDR2 SVGAGI. The CDR3 is 17 residues long. The ends lost 4 bases at V and 7 bases at J; junction bases unmatched: 10.

There are many counts of this clonotype. This chain links TRBV6-5 with TRBJ2-5; tentatively, D is TRBD2 (6 bases). The CDR3 runs to 13 residues. Germline V lookup: CDR1 MNHEY, CDR2 SVGAGI. Trimming stripped 10 bases from V and 5 bases from J, with 17 bases between. The CDR3 spells CATSGEWGETQYF. The CDR3 DNA reads TGTGCCACCTCGGGGGAGTGGGGGGAGACCCAGTACTTC.

This clonotype was picked up many times. The chain couples TRBV12-5 to TRBJ1-5; D is uncertain. Trimming left V 1 base short and J 3 bases short, with 7 bases between. Germline CDR1 and CDR2: LGHNT and FRNRAP. This CDR3 comprises 14 residues. The CDR3 reads CASGLDNNNQPQHF. The CDR3 coding sequence is TGTGCTAGTGGTTTGGATAACAACAATCAGCCCCAGCATTTT. Drawing the rest from reference TRBV12-5 and TRBJ1-5, the complete variable domain is DARVTQTPRHKVTEMGQEVTMRCQPILGHNTVFWYRQTMMQGLELLAYFRNRAPLDDSGMPKDRFSAEMPDATLATLKIQPSEPRDSAVYFCASGLDNNNQPQHFGDGTRLSIL.

This clonotype occurred many times. The J gene is TRBJ2-3, the V gene TRBV20-1; D is perhaps TRBD2 (5 bases). This CDR3 has 16 residues. V lost 6 bases, J lost 0 bases, and 19 bases lay in between. CDR1 and CDR2 (germline): DFQATT, SNEGSKA (reference sequence). CDR3 DNA sequence: TGCAGTGCGGGAACCGGAGGAGCGGCTAGCACAGATACGCAGTATTTT. Amino acid sequence: CSAGTGGAASTDTQYF.

Points on this clonotype: A read error is possible here, since a much larger clone lies one base away. The chain employs TRBV7-9 and TRBJ2-7, with D possibly matching TRBD2 (6 bases). Germline loops: CDR1 SEHNR, CDR2 FQNEAQ (reference sequence). The CDR3 spans 14 residues. Deletions cut 5 bases from V and 7 bases from J, with 18 bases between. For the CDR3, the DNA is TGTGCCAGCAGCCTGGGACTTACCTACAATGAGCAGTACTTC. It encodes CASSLGLTYNEQYF.

The rearrangement uses TRBV24-1 and TRBJ2-5; TRBD1 matches at 7 bases. CDR1 and CDR2 from the germline V gene are KGHDR and SFDVKD. CDR3 size: 15 residues. The V gene end was trimmed by 3 bases and the J gene end by 7 bases; junction bases not matched to a gene: 10. The CDR3 nucleotides are TGTGCCACCAGTGATCAGGGACAGACCTCTGGGACCCAGTACTTC. Translation gives CATSDQGQTSGTQYF.

CDR3 in DNA: TGTGCCAGCAGCTTAAGTCCTCACAATGAGCAGTTCTTC. Its protein product is CASSLSPHNEQFF. V is TRBV7-2 and J is TRBJ2-1; no reliable D call. Trimming removed 2 bases from V and 5 bases from J, with 7 bases in between. This CDR3 has 13 residues. CDR1 SGHTA and CDR2 FQGNSA come from the germline V gene.

Many counts were recorded for this clonotype. The V gene is TRBV11-2, the J gene TRBJ2-5; a weak D match, TRBD2 (6 bases). The CDR3 is 13 amino acids. CDR1 and CDR2 (germline): SGHAT, FQNNGV. V shed 3 bases and J shed 3 bases, with 8 bases lying between them. The CDR3 sequence is CASSFGLKETQYF. CDR3 nucleotides: TGTGCCAGCAGCTTTGGACTAAAAGAGACCCAGTACTTC.

This clonotype occurred a few times. An end of the junction does not agree with germline; a read error may underlie this. The V gene is TRBV7-9, the J gene TRBJ2-3; unclear D gene. Germline assignment: CDR1 SEHNR and CDR2 FQNEAQ (reference sequence). The CDR3 extends over 13 amino acids. The CDR3 here is CSSSPDSTDTQYF. The CDR3, as DNA: TGTTCCAGCAGCCCAGATAGCACAGATACGCAGTATTTT.

This clonotype was counted a few times. The V and J genes are TRBV5-1 and TRBJ2-7, with D uncertain. The germline V gene has CDR1 SGHRS and CDR2 YFSETQ. With 4 bases removed from V and 4 bases from J, the gap between germline ends came to 15 bases. There are 14 residues in the CDR3. CDR3 bases: TGCGCCAGCAGCCATTCGCCGACAAATTACGAGCAGTACTTC. This sequence encodes CASSHSPTNYEQYF.

This clonotype was detected many times. The chain has TRBV6-6 and TRBJ2-1; no reliable D call. Germline CDR1 and CDR2: MNHNY and SVGAGI (reference sequence). The CDR3 covers 16 residues. Deletions cut 4 bases from V and 0 bases from J, with 13 bases between. The CDR3 bases are TGTGCCAGCAGTTTCCTGACTTCGAGCTCCTACAATGAGCAGTTCTTC. Protein: CASSFLTSSSYNEQFF.